This T cell receptor (beta chain) came from a study of blood T cell repertoires in COVID-19 (TCRdb year 2020). Regarding the study in general: Collaborator samples came from the United States, Italy and Spain and covered acute and convalescent phases of COVID-19. The prospective study material was composed of cDNA or gDNA derived from T cells, B-cell-depleted T cells, or PBMCs. Deeply sampled blood TCRbeta repertoires from subjects exposed to, actively infected with, or recovered from COVID-19 were included in the dataset. The repertoires were made available in a free public database intended to serve as a resource for research on the immune response to SARS-CoV-2. Samples came from the ongoing ImmuneRACE study (first 160 participants) plus 1,254 subjects from 6 global collaborators. Sample metadata almost always included a de-identified subject ID, COVID-19 status, age in years and sex. Where available, HLA class I and class II types were obtained from metadata supplied by the sample provider rather than from assay-based typing. Study-wide conclusions, independent of this receptor: The quantity of clinical and demographic metadata differed by source and by participant and was supplied without curation.

This clone came up once. Its binding antigen is unknown. No base quality values were provided; no much bigger clone lies one nucleotide off. TCRbeta CDR3 regions were amplified from genomic DNA using the immunoSEQ Assay, a bias-controlled multiplex PCR. Turning to the authors' computational methods: Within the assay, amplification of reference gene primers was used to estimate how many nucleated cells each sample contained. To quantify the absolute abundance of each unique TCRbeta CDR3 rearrangement, sequence reads were collapsed and filtered. For each sample, productive Simpson clonality was calculated by taking the square root of Simpson's diversity index across productive rearrangements. In TCRdb, the immuneACCESS table is reduced to in-frame sequences with V and J assigned. These tables do not hold every clone; where another copy was compared, an unresolved V gene accounts for under half, and the others remain unexplained. V and J calls and clone size are copied from that table; D and trimming were computed from the DNA. Here the sample has about 280,000 clones; 85% to 90% occur a single time. 1.5% to 2% of the sample comes from the top ten.

The CDR3 holds 16 amino acids from the cysteine to the phenylalanine. Only the CDR3 DNA is retained, 48 bases long and in frame from the first base. V lost 0 bases and J lost 0 bases; the stretch between them is 9 bases long. The germline V gene provides CDR1 ENHRY and CDR2 SYGVKD. Participants in the prospective study were enrolled through a virtual design, were aged 18 to 89 years, and lived in approximately 25 United States geographic areas. To assign participants to cohorts, the prospective study relied on clinical history that participants themselves reported in a screening survey and a study questionnaire. In the prospective study, mobile phlebotomists collected whole blood, serum and a nasopharyngeal or oropharyngeal swab from each participant. Prospective study participants could optionally give additional blood draws and questionnaires over an approximately 2-month period. Before DNA extraction, prospective study blood samples were shipped either frozen or at room temperature.

This receptor was obtained from a woman younger than 30 with acute COVID-19. The chain joins TRBV10-3 to TRBJ2-1, with the identity of the D gene unclear. Sequenced input: PBMCs or T cells enriched from blood (not recorded which). The nucleotide sequence is given as TGTGCCATCAGTGAGTCATTTCCCAACTCCTACAATGAGCAGTTCTTC. This encodes CAISESFPNSYNEQFF.